Given below is one T cell receptor (beta chain) in context. Authors' methods: Reference gene primer amplification gave nucleated cell count estimates. Some clones are missing from TCRdb's copy, which holds only in-frame ones; the method was immunoSEQ multiplex PCR. V, J and clone size were drawn from that table, and D and trimming were deduced from the DNA. Seen here are about 340,000 clones, around 88% observed once, and the top ten hold about 2.7%. The CDR3 runs 18 residues. V trimming: 2 bases; J trimming: 5 bases; junction bases outside the gene matches: 11. CDR1 is MNHEY and CDR2 is SVGEGT in the germline V gene. These data come from a study of blood T cell repertoires in COVID-19.

The sample was peripheral blood. The chain joins TRBV6-2 or TRBV6-3 to TRBJ1-5, with 11 bases fitting TRBD1. The sequence came from a man aged 30 to 45 with active or convalescent COVID-19. In DNA, the CDR3 is TGTGCCAGCAGTTACCGAGGACAGGGGGCTTTCCTACATCAGCCCCAGCATTTT. It codes for CASSYRGQGAFLHQPQHF.